The source of this T cell receptor beta chain is a study of T cells after yellow fever vaccination. Across the whole study: Preparation used SMART-Seq v4 Ultra Low Input for the low-cell-number fractions.

Turning to this clonotype: Its specificity is unknown.

General study results and limits: Boosting was followed by the reappearance of most primary-vaccination clones (approximately 95% CD4, roughly 90% CD8). On re-exposure, the response was weaker but peaked faster, at day 5 versus 15.

TCRdb redid the calling of the 5' RACE reads with MiXCR, one entry per CDR3 protein. The data contain approximately 330,000 distinct CDR3 sequences, about an eighth of them singletons. The sample here was CD4+ T cells sorted from PBMCs, taken 15 days after the yellow fever booster vaccination. The source is a young man who received the YFV17D yellow fever vaccine.

This CDR3 is CASRAPGGTKAFF. CDR3 coding DNA: TGTGCCAGCAGGGCCCCGGGGGGCACCAAAGCTTTCTTT. The chain joins TRBV6-5 to TRBJ1-1; maybe TRBD1 (6 bases). Germline CDR1 is MNHEY and CDR2 is SVGAGI. This CDR3 spans 13 amino acids. Trimming left V 6 bases short and J 9 bases short, with 17 bases between.